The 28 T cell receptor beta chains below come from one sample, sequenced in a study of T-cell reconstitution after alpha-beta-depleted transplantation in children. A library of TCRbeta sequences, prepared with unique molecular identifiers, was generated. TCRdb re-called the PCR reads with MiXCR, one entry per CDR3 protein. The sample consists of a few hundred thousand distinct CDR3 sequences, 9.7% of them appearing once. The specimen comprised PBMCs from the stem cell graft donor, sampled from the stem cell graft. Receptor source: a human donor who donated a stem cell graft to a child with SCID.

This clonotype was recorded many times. This CDR3 is CASSQGGEAFF. CDR3 nucleotide sequence: TGTGCCAGCAGCCAAGGGGGTGAAGCTTTCTTT. This chain joins TRBV3-1 and TRBJ1-1, with D uncertain. Deletions cut 1 base from V and 7 bases from J, with 4 bases between. This CDR3 region has 11 residues. The germline CDR1 and CDR2 sequences are LGHDT and YNNKEL (reference sequence).

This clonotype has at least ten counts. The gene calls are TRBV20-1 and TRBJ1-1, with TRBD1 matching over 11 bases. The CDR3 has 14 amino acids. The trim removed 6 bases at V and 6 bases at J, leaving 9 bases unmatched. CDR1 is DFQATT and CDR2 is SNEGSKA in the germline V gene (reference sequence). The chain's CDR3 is CSAADRGRRAEAFF. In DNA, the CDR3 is TGCAGTGCCGCGGACAGGGGGCGCCGGGCTGAAGCTTTCTTT.

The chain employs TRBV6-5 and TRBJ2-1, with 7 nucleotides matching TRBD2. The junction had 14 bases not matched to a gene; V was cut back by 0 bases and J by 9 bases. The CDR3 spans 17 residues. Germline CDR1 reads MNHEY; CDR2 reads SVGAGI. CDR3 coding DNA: TGTGCCAGCAGTTACTCGACGGGACTAAACGCGGTGGGTGAGCAGTTCTTC. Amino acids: CASSYSTGLNAVGEQFF.

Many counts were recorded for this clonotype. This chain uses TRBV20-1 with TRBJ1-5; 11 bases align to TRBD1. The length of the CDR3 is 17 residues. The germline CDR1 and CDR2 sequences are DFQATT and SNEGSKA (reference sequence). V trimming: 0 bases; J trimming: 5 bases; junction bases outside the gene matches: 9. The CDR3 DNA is TGCAGTGCTAGAGATATAGAGGACAGGGGGCGAGATCAGCCCCAGCATTTT. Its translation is CSARDIEDRGRDQPQHF.

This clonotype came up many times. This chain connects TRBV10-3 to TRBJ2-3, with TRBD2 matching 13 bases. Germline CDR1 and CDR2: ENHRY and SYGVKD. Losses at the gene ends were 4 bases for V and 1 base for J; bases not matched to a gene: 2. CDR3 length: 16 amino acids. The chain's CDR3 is CAISAGLAGGTDTQYF. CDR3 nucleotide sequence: TGTGCCATCAGTGCCGGACTAGCGGGGGGCACAGATACGCAGTATTTT.

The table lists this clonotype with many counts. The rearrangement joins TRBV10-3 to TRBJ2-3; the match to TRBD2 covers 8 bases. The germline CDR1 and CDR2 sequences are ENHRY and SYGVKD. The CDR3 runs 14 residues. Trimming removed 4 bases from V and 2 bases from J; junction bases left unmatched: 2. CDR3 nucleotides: TGTGCCATCAGTGTAGCGGGGCCCACAGATACGCAGTATTTT. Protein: CAISVAGPTDTQYF.

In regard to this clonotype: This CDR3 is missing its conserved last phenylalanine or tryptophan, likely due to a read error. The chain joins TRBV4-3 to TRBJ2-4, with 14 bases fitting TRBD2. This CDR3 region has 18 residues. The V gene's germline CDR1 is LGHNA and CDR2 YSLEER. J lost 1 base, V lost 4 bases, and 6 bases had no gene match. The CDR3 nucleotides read TGCGCCAGCAGCCCCAGACTAGCGGGGGGGCTGGCCAAAAACATTCAGTACATC. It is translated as CASSPRLAGGLAKNIQYI.

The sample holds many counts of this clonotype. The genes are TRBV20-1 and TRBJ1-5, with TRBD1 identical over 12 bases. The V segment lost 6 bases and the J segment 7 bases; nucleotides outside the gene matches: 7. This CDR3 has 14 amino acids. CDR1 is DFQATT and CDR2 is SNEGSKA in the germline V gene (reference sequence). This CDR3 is CSAQSGTGGQPQHF. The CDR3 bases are TGCAGTGCCCAGTCCGGGACAGGGGGCCAGCCCCAGCATTTT.

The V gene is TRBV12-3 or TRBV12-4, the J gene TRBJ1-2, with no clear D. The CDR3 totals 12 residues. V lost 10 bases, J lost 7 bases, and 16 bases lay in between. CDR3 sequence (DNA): TGTGCCACCCATTACGAGGCGTTTGGCTACACCTTC. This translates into CATHYEAFGYTF.

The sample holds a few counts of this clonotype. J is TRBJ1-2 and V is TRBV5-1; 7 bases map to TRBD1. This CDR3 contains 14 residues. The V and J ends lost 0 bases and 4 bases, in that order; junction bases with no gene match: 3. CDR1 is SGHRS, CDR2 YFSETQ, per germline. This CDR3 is CASSLGGQPYGYTF. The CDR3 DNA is TGCGCCAGCAGCTTGGGGGGACAGCCCTATGGCTACACCTTC.

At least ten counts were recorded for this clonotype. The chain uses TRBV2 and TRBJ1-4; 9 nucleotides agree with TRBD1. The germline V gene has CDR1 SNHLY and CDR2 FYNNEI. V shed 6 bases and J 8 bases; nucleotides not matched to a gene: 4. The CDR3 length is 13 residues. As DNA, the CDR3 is TGTGCCAGCAGCAGACAGGGGGAGGAAAAACTGTTTTTT. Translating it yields CASSRQGEEKLFF.

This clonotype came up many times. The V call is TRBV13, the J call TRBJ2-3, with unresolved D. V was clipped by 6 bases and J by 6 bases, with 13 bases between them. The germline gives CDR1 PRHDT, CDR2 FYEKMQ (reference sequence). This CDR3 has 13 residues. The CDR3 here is CASSIIGLDTQYF. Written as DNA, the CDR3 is TGTGCCAGCAGTATTATTGGGTTGGATACGCAGTATTTT. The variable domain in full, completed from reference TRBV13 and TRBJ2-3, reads AAGVIQSPRHLIKEKRETATLKCYPIPRHDTVYWYQQGPGQDPQFLISFYEKMQSDKGSIPDRFSAQQFSDYHSELNMSSLELGDSALYFCASSIIGLDTQYFGPGTRLTVL.

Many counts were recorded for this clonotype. The CDR3 coding sequence is TGCGCCAGCAGCGTGACAGGGTTGACAGATACGCAGTATTTT. Its protein is CASSVTGLTDTQYF. V and J are TRBV5-1 and TRBJ2-3; 7 bases match TRBD1. J was trimmed by 3 bases and V by 4 bases; bases with no gene match: 5. CDR1 and CDR2 (germline): SGHRS, YFSETQ. This CDR3 is built from 14 residues.

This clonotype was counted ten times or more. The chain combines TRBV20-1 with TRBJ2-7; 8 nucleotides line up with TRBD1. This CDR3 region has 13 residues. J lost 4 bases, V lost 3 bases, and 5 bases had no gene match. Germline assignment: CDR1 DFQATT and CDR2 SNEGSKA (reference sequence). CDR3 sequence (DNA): TGCAGTGCTAGTGGGACAGGAGGGTACGAGCAGTACTTC. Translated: CSASGTGGYEQYF.

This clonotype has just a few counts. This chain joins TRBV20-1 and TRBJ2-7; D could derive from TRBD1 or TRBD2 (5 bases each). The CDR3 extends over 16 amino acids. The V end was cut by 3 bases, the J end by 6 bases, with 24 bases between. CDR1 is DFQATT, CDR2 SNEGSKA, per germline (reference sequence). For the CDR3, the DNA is TGCAGTGCTAGGGCGTTCAACAGCCGTCCGGGGCTCGAGCAGTACTTC. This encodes CSARAFNSRPGLEQYF.

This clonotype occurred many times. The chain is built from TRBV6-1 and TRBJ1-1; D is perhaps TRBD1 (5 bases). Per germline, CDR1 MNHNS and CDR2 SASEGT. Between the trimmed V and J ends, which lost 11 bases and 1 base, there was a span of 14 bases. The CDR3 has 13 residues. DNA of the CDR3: TGTGCCCGGCACGGGGGTGGGAACACTGAAGCTTTCTTT. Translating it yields CARHGGGNTEAFF.

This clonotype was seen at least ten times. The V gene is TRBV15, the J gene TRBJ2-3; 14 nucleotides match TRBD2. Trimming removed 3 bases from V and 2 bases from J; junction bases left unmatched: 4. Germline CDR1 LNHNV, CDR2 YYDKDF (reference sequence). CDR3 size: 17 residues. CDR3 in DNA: TGTGCCACCAGCAGCCGGACTAGCGGGGGGTTCACAGATACGCAGTATTTT. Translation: CATSSRTSGGFTDTQYF.

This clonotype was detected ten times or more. The DNA for the CDR3 is TGTGCCATCAAGGGCGGTATCAGCACAGATACGCAGTATTTT. Protein sequence: CAIKGGISTDTQYF. This sequence joins TRBV10-3 and TRBJ2-3; D is uncertain. CDR3 length: 14 residues. The germline V and J ends were trimmed by 7 bases and 0 bases, with 11 bases remaining between them. The germline V gene has CDR1 ENHRY and CDR2 SYGVKD.

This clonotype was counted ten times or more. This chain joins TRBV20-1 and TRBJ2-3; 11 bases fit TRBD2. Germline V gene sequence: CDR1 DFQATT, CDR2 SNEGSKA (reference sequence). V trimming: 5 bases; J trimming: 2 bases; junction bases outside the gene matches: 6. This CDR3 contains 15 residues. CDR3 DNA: TGCAGTGCTGGGACGGGACTAGCGGTCACAGATACGCAGTATTTT. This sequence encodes CSAGTGLAVTDTQYF.

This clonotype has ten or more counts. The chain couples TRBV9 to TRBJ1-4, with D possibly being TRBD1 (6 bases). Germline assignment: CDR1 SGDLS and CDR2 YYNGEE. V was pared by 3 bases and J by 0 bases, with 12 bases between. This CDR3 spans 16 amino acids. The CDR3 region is CASSEGQSATNEKLFF. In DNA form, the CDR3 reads TGTGCCAGCAGCGAAGGACAGTCTGCAACTAATGAAAAACTGTTTTTT.

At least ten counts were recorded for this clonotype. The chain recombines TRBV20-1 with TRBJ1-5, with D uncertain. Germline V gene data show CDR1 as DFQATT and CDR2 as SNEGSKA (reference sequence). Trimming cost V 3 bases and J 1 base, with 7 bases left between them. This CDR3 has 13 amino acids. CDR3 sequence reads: CSASVLSNQPQHF. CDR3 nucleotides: TGCAGTGCTAGCGTCCTCAGCAATCAGCCCCAGCATTTT.

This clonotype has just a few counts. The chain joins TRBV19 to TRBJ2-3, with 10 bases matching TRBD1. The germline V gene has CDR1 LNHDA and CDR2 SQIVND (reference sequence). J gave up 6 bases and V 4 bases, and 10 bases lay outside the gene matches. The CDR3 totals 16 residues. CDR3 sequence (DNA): TGTGCCAGTAGTAGGGGACAGGGGCCACTCGGGGATACGCAGTATTTT. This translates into CASSRGQGPLGDTQYF.

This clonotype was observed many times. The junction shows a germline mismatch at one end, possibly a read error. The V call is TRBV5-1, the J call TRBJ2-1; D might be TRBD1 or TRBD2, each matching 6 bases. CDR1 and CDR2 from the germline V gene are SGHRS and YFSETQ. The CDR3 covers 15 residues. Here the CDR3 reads CASSLGGSSYNEQFF. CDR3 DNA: TGTGCCAGCAGCTTAGGGGGGAGCTCCTACAATGAGCAGTTCTTC.

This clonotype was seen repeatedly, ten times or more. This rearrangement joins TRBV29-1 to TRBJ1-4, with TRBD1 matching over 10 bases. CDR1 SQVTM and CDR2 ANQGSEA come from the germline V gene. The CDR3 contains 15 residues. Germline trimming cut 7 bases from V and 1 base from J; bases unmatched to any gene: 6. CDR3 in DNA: TGCAGCGCCCGACAGGGGGCCAGAACTAATGAAAAACTGTTTTTT. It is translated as CSARQGARTNEKLFF.

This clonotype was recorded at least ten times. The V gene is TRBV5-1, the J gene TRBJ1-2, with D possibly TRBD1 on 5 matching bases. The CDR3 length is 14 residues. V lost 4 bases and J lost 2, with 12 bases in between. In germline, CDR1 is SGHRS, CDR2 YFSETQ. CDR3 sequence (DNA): TGCGCCAGCAGCCCCCTGACAGCGAACTATGGCTACACCTTC. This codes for CASSPLTANYGYTF.

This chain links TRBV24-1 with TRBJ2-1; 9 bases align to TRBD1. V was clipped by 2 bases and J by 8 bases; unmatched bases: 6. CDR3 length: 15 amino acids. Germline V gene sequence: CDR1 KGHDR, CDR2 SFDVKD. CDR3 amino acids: CATSDSSGTGYEQFF. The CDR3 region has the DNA TGTGCCACCAGTGATTCATCCGGGACAGGGTATGAGCAGTTCTTC.

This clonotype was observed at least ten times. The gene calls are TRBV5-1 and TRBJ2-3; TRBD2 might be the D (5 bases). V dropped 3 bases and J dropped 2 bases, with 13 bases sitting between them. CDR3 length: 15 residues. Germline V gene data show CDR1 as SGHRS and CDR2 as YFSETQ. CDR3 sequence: CASSWVQRTTDTQYF. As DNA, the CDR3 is TGCGCCAGCAGCTGGGTCCAGCGGACCACAGATACGCAGTATTTT.

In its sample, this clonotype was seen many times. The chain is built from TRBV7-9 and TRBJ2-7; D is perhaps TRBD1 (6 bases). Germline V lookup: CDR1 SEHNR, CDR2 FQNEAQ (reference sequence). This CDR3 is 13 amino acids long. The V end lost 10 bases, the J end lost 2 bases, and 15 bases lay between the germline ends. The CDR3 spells CATNHEGAYEQYF. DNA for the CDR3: TGTGCCACCAATCATGAGGGGGCCTACGAGCAGTACTTC.